This TCR beta chain comes out of a study of blood T cell repertoires in COVID-19. About the study: The origin of the acute and convalescent COVID-19 samples was the United States, Italy and Spain. PBMCs, B-cell-depleted T cells, or T cells were the source of the cDNA or gDNA that made up the material.

Source study methods: Nucleated cell number was recorded as an estimate derived from reference gene primer amplification. The assay was immunoSEQ multiplex PCR, and TCRdb's table has in-frame clones only and misses some. V and J calls and clone size are copied from that table; D and trimming were computed from the DNA. This table holds about 140,000 clones, 75% to 80% found once. The germline gives CDR1 LNHDA, CDR2 SQIVND (reference sequence). This CDR3 is 14 amino acids long. V was shortened by 7 bases and J by 5 bases, with 17 bases between the two germline ends. The chain couples TRBV19 to TRBJ1-2; D gene unclear. The sequence derives from a woman in her 50s with active or convalescent COVID-19. Source material: peripheral blood. DNA of the CDR3: TGTGCCAGTACCCCAGCGGCAGGACTATATGGCTACACCTTC. Translating it yields CASTPAAGLYGYTF.